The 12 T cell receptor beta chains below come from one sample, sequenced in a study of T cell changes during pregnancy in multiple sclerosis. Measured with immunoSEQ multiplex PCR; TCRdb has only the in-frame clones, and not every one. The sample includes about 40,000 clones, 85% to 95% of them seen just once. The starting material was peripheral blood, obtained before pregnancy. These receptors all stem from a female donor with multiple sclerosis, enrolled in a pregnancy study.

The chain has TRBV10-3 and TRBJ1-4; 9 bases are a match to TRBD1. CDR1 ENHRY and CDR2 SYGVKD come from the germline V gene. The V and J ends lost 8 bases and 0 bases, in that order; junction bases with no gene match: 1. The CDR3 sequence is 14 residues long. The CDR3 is CAIGQGTTNEKLFF. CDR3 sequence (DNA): TGTGCCATCGGACAGGGGACAACTAATGAAAAACTGTTTTTT.

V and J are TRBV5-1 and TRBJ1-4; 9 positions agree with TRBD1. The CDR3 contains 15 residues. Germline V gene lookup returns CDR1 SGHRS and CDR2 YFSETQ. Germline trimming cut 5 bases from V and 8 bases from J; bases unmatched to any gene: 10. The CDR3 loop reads CASRTNGQGTEKLFF. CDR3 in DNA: TGCGCCAGCAGAACAAACGGACAGGGGACGGAAAAACTGTTTTTT.

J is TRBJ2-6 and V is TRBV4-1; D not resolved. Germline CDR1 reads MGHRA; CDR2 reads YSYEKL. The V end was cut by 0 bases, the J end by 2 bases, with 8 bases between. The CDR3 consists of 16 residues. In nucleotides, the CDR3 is TGCGCCAGCAGCCAAGATGGGCATCCTGGGGCCAACGTCCTGACTTTC. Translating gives CASSQDGHPGANVLTF.

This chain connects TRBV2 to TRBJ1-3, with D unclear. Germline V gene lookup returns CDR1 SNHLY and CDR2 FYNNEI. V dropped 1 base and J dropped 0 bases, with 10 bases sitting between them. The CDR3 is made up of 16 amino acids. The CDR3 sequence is CASSEDQALSGNTIYF. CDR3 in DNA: TGTGCCAGCAGTGAAGACCAGGCCCTCTCTGGAAACACCATATATTTT.

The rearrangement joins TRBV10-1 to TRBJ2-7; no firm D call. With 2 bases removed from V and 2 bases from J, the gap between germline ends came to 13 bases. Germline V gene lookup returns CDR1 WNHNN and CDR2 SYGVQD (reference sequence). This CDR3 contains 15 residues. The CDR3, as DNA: TGCGCCAGCAGTGAGGGAACAGACGAAGCCTACGAGCAGTACTTC. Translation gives CASSEGTDEAYEQYF.

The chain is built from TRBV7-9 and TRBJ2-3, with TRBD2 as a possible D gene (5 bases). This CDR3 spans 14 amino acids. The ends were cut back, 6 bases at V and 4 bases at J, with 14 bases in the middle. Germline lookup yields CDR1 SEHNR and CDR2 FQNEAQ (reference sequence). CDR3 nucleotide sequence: TGTGCCAGCAGACGGGGATCCACCCCAGATACGCAGTATTTT. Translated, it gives CASRRGSTPDTQYF.

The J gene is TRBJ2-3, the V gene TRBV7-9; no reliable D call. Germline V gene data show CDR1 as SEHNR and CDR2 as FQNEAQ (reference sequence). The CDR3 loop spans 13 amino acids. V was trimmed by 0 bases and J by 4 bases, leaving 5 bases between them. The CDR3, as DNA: TGTGCCAGCAGCTTAGCGCAGGCAGATACGCAGTATTTT. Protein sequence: CASSLAQADTQYF.

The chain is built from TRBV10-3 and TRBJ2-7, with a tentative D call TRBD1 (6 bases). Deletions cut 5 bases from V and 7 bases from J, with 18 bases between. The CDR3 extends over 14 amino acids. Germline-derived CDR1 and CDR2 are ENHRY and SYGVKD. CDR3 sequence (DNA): TGTGCCATCAGTCTTGTGTGGTTAAGGGGGGAGCAGTACTTC. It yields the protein CAISLVWLRGEQYF.

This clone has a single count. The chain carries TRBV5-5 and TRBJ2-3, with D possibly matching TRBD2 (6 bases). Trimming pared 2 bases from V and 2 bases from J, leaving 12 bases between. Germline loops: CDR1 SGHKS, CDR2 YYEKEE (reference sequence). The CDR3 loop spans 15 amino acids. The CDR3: CASSFVAEITDTQYF. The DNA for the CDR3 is TGTGCCAGCAGCTTCGTAGCGGAGATCACAGATACGCAGTATTTT.

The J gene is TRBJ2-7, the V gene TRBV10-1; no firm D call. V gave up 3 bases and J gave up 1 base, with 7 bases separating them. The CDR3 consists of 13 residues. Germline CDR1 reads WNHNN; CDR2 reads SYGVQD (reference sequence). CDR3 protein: CASSDVPSYEQYF. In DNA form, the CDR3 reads TGCGCCAGCAGTGATGTTCCGTCCTACGAGCAGTACTTC.

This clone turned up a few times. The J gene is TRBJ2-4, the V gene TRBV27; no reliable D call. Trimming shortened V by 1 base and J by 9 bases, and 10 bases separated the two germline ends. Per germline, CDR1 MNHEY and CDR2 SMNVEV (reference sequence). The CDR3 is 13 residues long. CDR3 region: CASSLWYGGIQYF. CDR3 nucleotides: TGTGCCAGCAGTTTATGGTACGGTGGCATTCAGTACTTC.

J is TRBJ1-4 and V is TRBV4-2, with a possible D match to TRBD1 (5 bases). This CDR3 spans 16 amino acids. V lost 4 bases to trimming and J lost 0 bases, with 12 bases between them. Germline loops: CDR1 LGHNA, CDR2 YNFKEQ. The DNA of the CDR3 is TGTGCCAGCAGCCCCACGGACACCACAACTAATGAAAAACTGTTTTTT. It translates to CASSPTDTTTNEKLFF.